This TCR beta chain was captured by sequencing in a study of CD8+CD57+ T cells in acquired aplastic anemia. Study in general: The study obtained 11 million or so reads on average for CD4+ cells from healthy donors. General study findings and limits: The same twenty-nine CD8+ CDR3 sequences occurred in patients and in controls.

It was genomic DNA that served as the template for profiling TCR beta VDJ and CDR3. A single record per CDR3 protein comes from TCRdb applying MiXCR to the reads. The sample lists about 400,000 distinct CDR3 sequences, roughly 64% occurring once. The ends were cut back, 3 bases at V and 1 base at J, with 10 bases in the middle. Germline assignment: CDR1 DFQATT and CDR2 SNEGSKA (reference sequence). This CDR3 region has 14 residues. In this sample, this clonotype turned up many times. Its antigen is unidentified. The rearrangement joins TRBV20-1 to TRBJ1-3; D is ambiguous. This TCR was sampled from a human donor in good health, serving as a control. Sequenced input: sorted CD4+, CD8+, or CD8+CD57+ T cells (not recorded which) from PBMCs. Written as DNA, the CDR3 is TGCAGTGCTAGTTCCGGGAATTCTGGAAACACCATATATTTT. The encoded protein is CSASSGNSGNTIYF.